Shown below are 25 T cell receptor beta chains from a single sample sequenced in a study of cytomegalovirus exposure and HLA in healthy donors. Profiled with immunoSEQ multiplex PCR; TCRdb holds only in-frame clones, not every one. Here the sample spans approximately 49,000 clones, roughly nine tenths being singletons. Sequencing used PBMCs. The receptor set was obtained from a young man in good health and CMV-seronegative.

This clone was seen a few times. V gene TRBV4-3 combines with J gene TRBJ2-3; a possible D gene is TRBD1 (6 bases). The V gene's germline CDR1 is LGHNA and CDR2 YSLEER. The ends were cut back, 4 bases at V and 4 bases at J, with 12 bases in the middle. The CDR3 is made up of 14 amino acids. The CDR3 spells CASSLQGSADTQYF. The CDR3 DNA sequence: TGCGCCAGCAGCCTTCAGGGGTCGGCAGATACGCAGTATTTT.

Note on this clone: The junction departs from the called germline gene at one end, perhaps through a read error. The rearrangement joins TRBV9 to TRBJ1-1; weak D call: TRBD1 (6 bases). This CDR3 has 13 amino acids. CDR1 and CDR2 (germline): SGDLS, YYNGEE. CDR3 coding DNA: TGTGCCAGCAGCGAAACAGGGTTTACTGAAGCTCTCTTT. This gives the protein CASSETGFTEALF.

The chain uses TRBV5-5 and TRBJ2-2; 7 bases are shared with TRBD2. The junction had 15 bases not matched to a gene; V was cut back by 4 bases and J by 6 bases. From germline, CDR1 is SGHKS and CDR2 YYEKEE (reference sequence). The CDR3 sequence is 17 residues long. CDR3 amino acids: CASSPRPGTTWSGELFF. CDR3 DNA sequence: TGTGCCAGCAGCCCGAGACCCGGGACTACCTGGTCCGGGGAGCTGTTTTTT.

This chain connects TRBV7-7 to TRBJ2-7; 9 bases align to TRBD1. Trimming took 5 bases from V and 2 from J; bases not matched to a gene: 7. Germline CDR1 reads SSHAT; CDR2 reads FNYEAQ (reference sequence). The CDR3 sequence is 15 residues long. CDR3 protein: CASSPGTGITYEQYF. Written as DNA, the CDR3 is TGTGCCAGCAGCCCCGGGACAGGGATCACCTACGAGCAGTACTTC.

The J gene is TRBJ2-3, the V gene TRBV18, with a tentative D call TRBD2 (5 bases). The CDR3 sequence is 14 residues long. V was trimmed by 2 bases and J by 0 bases, leaving 6 bases between them. Germline V gene data show CDR1 as KGHSH and CDR2 as LQKENI. The CDR3 DNA reads TGTGCCAGCTCACCAGGGAGCAGCACAGATACGCAGTATTTT. Its translation: CASSPGSSTDTQYF.

V is TRBV28 and J is TRBJ2-1, with 7 bases lining up with TRBD2. Germline CDR1 is MDHEN and CDR2 is SYDVKM. This CDR3 has 14 amino acids. Trimming cost V 5 bases and J 8 bases; bases outside gene matches: 9. The CDR3 loop is CASSPGLGLDEQFF. In nucleotides, the CDR3 is TGTGCCAGCAGTCCTGGACTAGGATTAGATGAGCAGTTCTTC.

The rearrangement joins TRBV5-6 to TRBJ2-1; 9 positions match TRBD1. The length of the CDR3 is 12 residues. V was clipped by 5 bases and J by 6 bases; unmatched bases: 0. Germline CDR1 is SGHDT and CDR2 is YYEEEE. The CDR3 loop is CASRTGGNEQFF. The DNA for the CDR3 is TGTGCCAGCAGGACAGGGGGCAATGAGCAGTTCTTC.

The chain carries TRBV7-9 and TRBJ2-6, with a possible D match to TRBD1 (5 bases). Trimming stripped 6 bases from V and 2 bases from J, with 14 bases between. CDR3 length: 16 amino acids. The germline V gene has CDR1 SEHNR and CDR2 FQNEAQ (reference sequence). The CDR3 bases are TGTGCCAGCAGTTCTTACCAGGGTACTGGGGCCAACGTCCTGACTTTC. It is translated as CASSSYQGTGANVLTF.

The J gene is TRBJ2-2, the V gene TRBV9; the D gene is possibly TRBD2 (6 bases). This CDR3 spans 16 amino acids. V dropped 0 bases and J dropped 3 bases, with 12 bases sitting between them. Per germline, CDR1 SGDLS and CDR2 YYNGEE. The CDR3 reads CASSVVGSRYTGELFF. In DNA, the CDR3 is TGTGCCAGCAGCGTAGTCGGGAGTAGGTACACCGGGGAGCTGTTTTTT.

The genes are TRBV6-1 and TRBJ2-7, with 7 bases aligning to TRBD2. V dropped 1 base and J dropped 0; count of bases not matched to a gene: 6. The CDR3 consists of 16 residues. The germline gives CDR1 MNHNS, CDR2 SASEGT. CDR3 sequence reads: CASSEVTSSSSYEQYF. The CDR3 region has the DNA TGTGCCAGCAGTGAAGTGACTAGCTCAAGCTCCTACGAGCAGTACTTC.

The V and J genes are TRBV28 and TRBJ2-3; the D gene is possibly TRBD1 (6 bases). Germline CDR1 and CDR2: MDHEN and SYDVKM. Trimming cost V 6 bases and J 2 bases, with 9 bases left between them. This CDR3 is built from 13 residues. CDR3 in amino acids: CASRTGITDTQYF. For the CDR3, the DNA is TGTGCCAGCAGGACAGGTATCACAGATACGCAGTATTTT.

CDR3 nucleotide sequence: TGTGCCAGCAGCTTAGACCCGAGGGGGAACTATGGCTACACCTTC. It is translated as CASSLDPRGNYGYTF. This sequence joins TRBV11-3 and TRBJ1-2; a weak D match, TRBD1 (6 bases). Per germline, CDR1 SGHNT and CDR2 YENEEA. Trimming took 0 bases from V and 2 from J, leaving 10 bases between them. The CDR3 runs to 15 residues.

V is TRBV10-3 and J is TRBJ2-2, with TRBD1 identical over 7 bases. CDR3 length: 15 amino acids. Germline V gene lookup returns CDR1 ENHRY and CDR2 SYGVKD. The V gene end was trimmed by 3 bases and the J gene end by 5 bases; junction bases not matched to a gene: 6. CDR3 DNA sequence: TGTGCCATCAGTGAATCCATACAGGGGACCGGGGAGCTGTTTTTT. Translated, it gives CAISESIQGTGELFF.

The rearrangement uses TRBV5-8 and TRBJ1-1; 8 nucleotides line up with TRBD1. This CDR3 region has 15 residues. CDR1 and CDR2 from the germline V gene are SGHTS and YDEGEE. The trim removed 3 bases at V and 5 bases at J, leaving 9 bases unmatched. CDR3 nucleotides: TGTGCCAGCAGCTCTGGACAGGGACTTTCGACTGAAGCTTTCTTT. It translates to CASSSGQGLSTEAFF.

The V call is TRBV5-1, the J call TRBJ1-1; D not certain. V was shortened by 4 bases and J by 0 bases, with 16 bases between the two germline ends. This CDR3 has 16 residues. Germline V gives CDR1 SGHRS, CDR2 YFSETQ. The CDR3 loop is CASSGGLSRMNTEAFF. Here the CDR3 DNA reads TGCGCCAGCAGCGGAGGGCTCAGTAGGATGAACACTGAAGCTTTCTTT.

The gene calls are TRBV9 and TRBJ2-6, with D perhaps matching TRBD2 (6 bases). The CDR3 has 19 amino acids. Germline V CDR1 and CDR2: SGDLS, YYNGEE. The V end lost 3 bases, the J end lost 0 bases, and 19 bases lay between the germline ends. CDR3 residues: CASSATLDYPSSGANVLTF. CDR3 nucleotide sequence: TGTGCCAGCAGCGCCACCTTGGACTACCCCTCCTCTGGGGCCAACGTCCTGACTTTC.

This clone was counted once. The rearrangement joins TRBV14 to TRBJ2-1, with TRBD2 matching over 15 bases. Germline V lookup: CDR1 SGHDN, CDR2 FVKESK. The CDR3 extends over 16 amino acids. Trimming removed 1 base from V and 9 bases from J; junction bases left unmatched: 4. The CDR3 protein is CASSQGTSGRGIEQFF. Here the CDR3 DNA reads TGTGCCAGCAGCCAAGGGACTAGCGGGAGGGGAATTGAGCAGTTCTTC.

V gene TRBV19 combines with J gene TRBJ1-1; D not certain. V was cut by 5 bases and J by 1 base, with 20 bases left in between. The germline V gene encodes CDR1 LNHDA and CDR2 SQIVND (reference sequence). The CDR3 has 17 residues. The CDR3 spells CASSSYIVGLQNTEAFF. CDR3 in DNA: TGTGCCAGTAGTTCTTATATCGTTGGGCTACAGAACACTGAAGCTTTCTTT.

This chain uses TRBV7-3 with TRBJ2-1; 10 bases are a match to TRBD1. CDR1 SGHTA and CDR2 FQGTGA come from the germline V gene. The CDR3 has 15 residues. V shed 4 bases, J shed 1 base, and the junction held 1 base outside the gene matches. The CDR3 here is CASSWDRGSYNEQFF. As DNA, the CDR3 is TGTGCCAGCAGCTGGGACAGGGGATCCTACAATGAGCAGTTCTTC.

V and J are TRBV2 and TRBJ2-1, with TRBD2 identical over 7 bases. The ends lost 6 bases at V and 11 bases at J; junction bases unmatched: 16. CDR1 SNHLY and CDR2 FYNNEI come from the germline V gene. The CDR3 length is 15 residues. CDR3 coding DNA: TGTGCCAGCAGAAAGCGGGATGGAGCGAAAACAAAGCAGTTCTTC. Translating it yields CASRKRDGAKTKQFF.

DNA for the CDR3: TGTGCCACCAGCAGAGAGGGACTCGTAACTAATGAGCAGTTCTTC. Translation: CATSREGLVTNEQFF. The rearrangement joins TRBV15 to TRBJ2-1; a weak D match, TRBD2 (6 bases). This CDR3 spans 15 amino acids. Trimming pared 0 bases from V and 7 bases from J, leaving 13 bases between. Germline V gene data show CDR1 as LNHNV and CDR2 as YYDKDF (reference sequence).

This rearrangement joins TRBV10-3 to TRBJ1-1; D is uncertain. Germline loops: CDR1 ENHRY, CDR2 SYGVKD. The CDR3 contains 14 residues. V was pared by 6 bases and J by 1 base, with 12 bases between. CDR3 bases: TGTGCCATCAGCGCAGCCCCAGGGAACACTGAAGCTTTCTTT. It translates to CAISAAPGNTEAFF.

The chain has TRBV27 and TRBJ2-1, with 8 bases lining up with TRBD1. J was trimmed by 0 bases and V by 5 bases; bases with no gene match: 6. Per germline, CDR1 MNHEY and CDR2 SMNVEV (reference sequence). The CDR3 spans 16 residues. DNA of the CDR3: TGTGCCAGCAGTCCCCTGGGACAGGACTCCTACAATGAGCAGTTCTTC. Amino acid sequence: CASSPLGQDSYNEQFF.

This sequence joins TRBV5-8 and TRBJ1-3; D gene ambiguous. The CDR3 has 15 residues. Trimming pared 4 bases from V and 0 bases from J, leaving 11 bases between. Germline V gives CDR1 SGHTS, CDR2 YDEGEE. The CDR3 sequence is CASSPGIFSGNTIYF. CDR3 DNA sequence: TGTGCCAGCAGCCCCGGGATCTTCTCTGGAAACACCATATATTTT.

The chain uses TRBV11-3 and TRBJ2-1; the D is unclear. Trimming shortened V by 0 bases and J by 5 bases, and 5 bases separated the two germline ends. Germline CDR1 reads SGHNT; CDR2 reads YENEEA. The CDR3 has 13 residues. The CDR3 DNA follows: TGTGCCAGCAGCTTAGATCGCGACAATGAGCAGTTCTTC. Its translation: CASSLDRDNEQFF. The variable domain in full, with the rest retrieved from reference TRBV11-3 and TRBJ2-1, is EAGVVQSPRYKIIEKKQPVAFWCNPISGHNTLYWYLQNLGQGPELLIRYENEEAVDDSQLPKDRFSAERLKGVDSTLKIQPAELGDSAVYLCASSLDRDNEQFFGPGTRLTVL.